Each of the 3 T cell receptor beta chains below was sequenced from the same sample in a study of T cell responses to AZD1222 COVID-19 vaccine. Assay: immunoSEQ multiplex PCR; the TCRdb copy retains only in-frame clones and omits some. The sample contains 150,000 to 200,000 clones, around 92% of which appear only once. Sequencing used peripheral blood, obtained 28 days after the second AZD1222 dose. These TCRs come from an adult who received the AZD1222 COVID-19 vaccine.

The chain links TRBV19 to TRBJ1-3; 8 bases are a match to TRBD1. The CDR3 contains 14 residues. Trimming cost V 7 bases and J 2 bases; bases outside gene matches: 4. Per the germline V gene, CDR1 is LNHDA and CDR2 is SQIVND (reference sequence). The CDR3 spells CASKEQGAGNTIYF. For the CDR3, the DNA is TGTGCCAGTAAGGAACAGGGGGCTGGAAACACCATATATTTT.

The chain has TRBV28 and TRBJ2-7, with 11 bases lining up with TRBD2. Losses at the gene ends were 4 bases for V and 5 bases for J; bases not matched to a gene: 7. This CDR3 spans 15 amino acids. Germline V gives CDR1 MDHEN, CDR2 SYDVKM. The CDR3, as DNA: TGTGCCAGCAGTTACACTAGCGGGAGTCGTCACGAGCAGTACTTC. Translating it yields CASSYTSGSRHEQYF.

The rearrangement uses TRBV27 and TRBJ1-5, with TRBD1 as a possible D gene (5 bases). V gave up 10 bases and J gave up 0 bases, with 13 bases separating them. This CDR3 contains 14 residues. From germline, CDR1 is MNHEY and CDR2 SMNVEV (reference sequence). CDR3 DNA: TGTGCCACCCGGGACCTCTATAGCAATCAGCCCCAGCATTTT. Translated: CATRDLYSNQPQHF.